The sequence of this TCR beta chain was determined in a study of blood T cell repertoires in COVID-19. Sequenced by immunoSEQ multiplex PCR; TCRdb stores in-frame clones only, minus some. The sample records roughly 230,000 clones, 80% to 85% being singletons. This clonotype was obtained from a man in his fifties with active or convalescent COVID-19. Material: peripheral blood.

The CDR3 DNA reads as TGTGCCAGCAGTTTAGGCCGGGACAGGGGAAACTATGGCTACACCTTC. It is translated as CASSLGRDRGNYGYTF. The chain links TRBV28 to TRBJ1-2; 10 bases are shared with TRBD1. Trimming at V came to 2 bases and at J to 2 bases, leaving 5 bases not matched to a gene. The CDR3 totals 16 residues. CDR1 MDHEN and CDR2 SYDVKM come from the germline V gene.